The rows below give T cell receptor beta chains drawn from one sample of a study of blood T cell repertoires in COVID-19. The protocol was immunoSEQ multiplex PCR, while the TCRdb copy is restricted to in-frame clones and leaves out a portion. In the table there are under 200,000 clones, approximately 91% of which are singletons. Sequencing input: peripheral blood. The receptors derive from a young man with acute or convalescent COVID-19. CDR3s include the opening cysteine and the closing phenylalanine or tryptophan. A D gene is named only where the DNA matches it firmly. A row's size may be missing; if present it is once, few, many or a size class.

size | J | V | D | CDR3 | DNA
NA | TRBJ1-1 | TRBV30 | TRBD1 | CASDFNRGPTEAFF | TGTGCCTCCGATTTTAACAGGGGGCCCACTGAAGCTTTCTTT
NA | TRBJ2-1 | TRBV19 | NA | CASSPRVSYNEQFF | TGTGCCAGTAGTCCCAGGGTCTCCTACAATGAGCAGTTCTTC
NA | TRBJ1-4 | TRBV9 | NA | CASSVVGEAYEKLFF | TGTGCCAGCAGCGTAGTCGGGGAGGCTTATGAAAAACTGTTTTTT
NA | TRBJ2-1 | TRBV5-5 | TRBD1 | CASQGNRGLLENEQFF | TGTGCCAGCCAGGGAAACAGGGGGCTTTTAGAGAATGAGCAGTTCTTC
few | TRBJ2-5 | TRBV28 | TRBD1 | CASRTGWETQYF | TGTGCCAGCAGGACAGGGTGGGAGACCCAGTACTTC
NA | TRBJ1-1 | TRBV24-1 | TRBD1 | CATRETGGTSEAFF | TGTGCCACCAGGGAAACAGGGGGGACATCTGAAGCTTTCTTT
NA | TRBJ2-7 | TRBV10-3 | TRBD2 | CAISGGLAGAYEQYF | TGTGCCATCAGTGGTGGACTAGCGGGGGCCTACGAGCAGTACTTC
NA | TRBJ1-2 | TRBV5-6 | NA | CASSSGQFYGYTF | TGTGCCAGCAGCAGCGGGCAATTCTATGGCTACACCTTC
few | TRBJ2-7 | TRBV3-1/TRBV3-2 | TRBD2 | CASSPLAGGPNEQYF | TGTGCCAGCAGCCCTCTAGCGGGAGGGCCGAACGAGCAGTACTTC
NA | TRBJ2-1 | TRBV7-2 | NA | CASSLVGNEQFF | TGTGCCAGCAGCTTAGTCGGGAATGAGCAGTTCTTC
once | TRBJ1-2 | TRBV3-1/TRBV3-2 | TRBD1 | CASSQEDRRTNYGYTF | TGTGCCAGCAGCCAAGAGGACAGGCGAACTAACTATGGCTACACCTTC
NA | TRBJ2-3 | TRBV5-1 | TRBD2 | CASRSGTSGGGDTQYF | TGCGCCAGCAGATCCGGGACTAGCGGGGGAGGGGATACGCAGTATTTT
NA | TRBJ1-5 | TRBV12-3/TRBV12-4 | NA | CASSLRRDQPQHF | TGTGCCAGCAGTTTACGGCGGGATCAGCCCCAGCATTTT
once | TRBJ2-1 | TRBV14 | NA | CASSYLSGVGYNEQFF | TGTGCCAGCAGCTACCTTAGCGGAGTTGGGTACAATGAGCAGTTCTTC
NA | TRBJ2-5 | TRBV5-1 | NA | CASSEGAEQETQYF | TGCGCCAGCAGCGAAGGAGCGGAGCAAGAGACCCAGTACTTC
NA | TRBJ2-5 | TRBV3-1/TRBV3-2 | TRBD2 | CASSPPRLAGGGETQYF | TGTGCCAGCAGCCCACCTCGACTAGCGGGAGGGGGGGAGACCCAGTACTTC
NA | TRBJ1-6 | TRBV19 | TRBD1 | CASSFRDSFNSPLHF | TGTGCCAGTAGTTTCCGGGACAGCTTTAATTCACCCCTCCACTTT
NA | TRBJ1-4 | TRBV11-3 | TRBD1 | CASSSGTGGSEKLFF | TGTGCCAGCAGCTCCGGGACAGGGGGGAGTGAAAAACTGTTTTTT
few | TRBJ2-7 | TRBV24-1 | NA | CATSADSYEQYF | TGTGCCACCAGTGCGGACAGCTACGAGCAGTACTTC
NA | TRBJ1-2 | TRBV6-1 | TRBD1 | CASSEFGAGGSNYGYTF | TGTGCCAGCAGTGAATTTGGGGCAGGGGGGTCTAACTATGGCTACACCTTC
NA | TRBJ1-1 | TRBV29-1 | NA | CSVGKTGNTEAFF | TGCAGCGTTGGAAAGACAGGGAACACTGAAGCTTTCTTT
NA | TRBJ2-1 | TRBV2 | NA | CASAGTERLLYEQFF | TGTGCCAGTGCGGGGACAGAGAGGCTATTATATGAGCAGTTCTTC
NA | TRBJ1-4 | TRBV3-1/TRBV3-2 | TRBD1 | CASSHDRGGEKLFF | TGTGCCAGCAGCCACGACAGGGGCGGTGAAAAACTGTTTTTT
NA | TRBJ2-2 | TRBV5-1 | TRBD1 | CASRGTGITTGELFF | TGCGCCAGCAGAGGGACAGGGATAACCACCGGGGAGCTGTTTTTT
once | TRBJ1-2 | TRBV5-1 | NA | CASSRETANYGYTF | TGCGCCAGCAGCCGGGAGACGGCTAACTATGGCTACACCTTC
NA | TRBJ1-2 | TRBV6-5 | TRBD1 | CASRLDRGLDYGYTF | TGTGCCAGCAGGCTAGACAGGGGGCTCGACTATGGCTACACCTTC
NA | TRBJ2-1 | TRBV2 | TRBD1 | CASRQGQGAYNEQFF | TGTGCCAGCAGGCAGGGACAGGGGGCCTACAATGAGCAGTTCTTC
NA | TRBJ2-7 | TRBV19 | NA | CASSIVLGGAYEQYF | TGTGCCAGTAGTATAGTTCTTGGCGGGGCCTACGAGCAGTACTTC
NA | TRBJ2-2 | TRBV24-1 | TRBD1 | CATSDPTGRAGELFF | TGTGCCACCAGTGACCCGACAGGGCGGGCCGGGGAGCTGTTTTTT
NA | TRBJ1-1 | TRBV6-5 | TRBD1 | CASSYFLTGPNTEAFF | TGTGCCAGCAGTTACTTCCTGACAGGGCCGAACACTGAAGCTTTCTTT
NA | TRBJ1-5 | TRBV4-2 | TRBD1 | CASSKETGQAYQPQHF | TGTGCCAGCAGCAAAGAAACGGGACAGGCCTATCAGCCCCAGCATTTT
NA | TRBJ1-4 | TRBV7-9 | NA | CASSLFGDNEKLFF | TGTGCCAGCAGCTTGTTCGGAGATAATGAAAAACTGTTTTTT